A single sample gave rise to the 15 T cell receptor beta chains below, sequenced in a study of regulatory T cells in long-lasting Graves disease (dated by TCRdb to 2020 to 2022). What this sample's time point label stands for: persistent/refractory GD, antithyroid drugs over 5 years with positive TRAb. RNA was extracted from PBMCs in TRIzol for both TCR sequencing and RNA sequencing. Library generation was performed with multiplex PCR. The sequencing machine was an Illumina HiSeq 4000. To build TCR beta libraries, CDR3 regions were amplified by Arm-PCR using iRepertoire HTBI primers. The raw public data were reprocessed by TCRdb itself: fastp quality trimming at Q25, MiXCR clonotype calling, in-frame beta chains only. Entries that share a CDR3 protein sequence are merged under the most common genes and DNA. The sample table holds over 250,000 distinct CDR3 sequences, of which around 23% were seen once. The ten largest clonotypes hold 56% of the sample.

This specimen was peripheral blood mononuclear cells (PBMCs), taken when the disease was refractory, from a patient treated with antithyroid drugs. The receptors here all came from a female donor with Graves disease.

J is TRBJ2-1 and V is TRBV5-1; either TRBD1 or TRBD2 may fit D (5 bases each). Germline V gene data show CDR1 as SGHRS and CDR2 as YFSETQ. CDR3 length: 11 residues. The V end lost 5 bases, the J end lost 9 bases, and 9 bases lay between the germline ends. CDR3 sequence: CASSEGLEQFF. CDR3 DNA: TGCGCCAGCAGTGAGGGGCTTGAGCAGTTCTTC.

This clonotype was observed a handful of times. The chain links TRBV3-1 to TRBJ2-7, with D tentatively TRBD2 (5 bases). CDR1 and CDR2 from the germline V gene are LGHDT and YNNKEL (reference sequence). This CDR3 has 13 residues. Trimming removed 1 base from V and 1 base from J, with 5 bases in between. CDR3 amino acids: CASSQGRSYEQYF. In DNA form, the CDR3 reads TGTGCCAGCAGCCAAGGGAGGTCCTACGAGCAGTACTTC.

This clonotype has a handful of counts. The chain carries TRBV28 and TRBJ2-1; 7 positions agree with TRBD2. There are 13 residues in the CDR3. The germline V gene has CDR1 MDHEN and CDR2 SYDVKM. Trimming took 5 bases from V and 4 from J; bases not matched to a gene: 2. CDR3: CASSEGLYNEQFF. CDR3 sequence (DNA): TGTGCCAGCAGTGAGGGACTATACAATGAGCAGTTCTTC.

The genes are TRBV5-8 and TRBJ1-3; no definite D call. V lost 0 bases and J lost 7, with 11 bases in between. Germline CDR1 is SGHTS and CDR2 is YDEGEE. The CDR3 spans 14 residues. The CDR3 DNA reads TGTGCCAGCAGCTTGGGTCTGTTCCAGAACACCATATATTTT. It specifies CASSLGLFQNTIYF. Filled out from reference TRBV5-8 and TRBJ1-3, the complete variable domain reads EAGVTQSPTHLIKTRGQQATLRCSPISGHTSVYWYQQALGLGLQFLLWYDEGEERNRGNFPPRFSGRQFPNYSSELNVNALELEDSALYLCASSLGLFQNTIYFGEGSWLTVV.

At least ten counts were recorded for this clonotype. The CDR3 protein is CASSRERLTGANVLTF. In DNA, the CDR3 is TGTGCCAGCAGCCGGGAAAGGCTGACTGGGGCCAACGTCCTGACTTTC. The V call is TRBV4-2, the J call TRBJ2-6; D remains unclear. CDR1 is LGHNA and CDR2 is YNFKEQ in the germline V gene. V was cut by 4 bases and J by 2 bases, with 12 bases left in between. The CDR3 is made up of 16 amino acids.

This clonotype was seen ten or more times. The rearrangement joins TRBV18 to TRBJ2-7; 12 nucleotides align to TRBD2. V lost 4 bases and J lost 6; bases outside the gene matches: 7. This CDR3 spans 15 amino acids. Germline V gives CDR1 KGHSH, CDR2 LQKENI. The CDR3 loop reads CASSLPTSGRFEQYF. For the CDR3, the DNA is TGTGCCAGCTCACTACCCACTAGCGGGAGGTTCGAGCAGTACTTC.

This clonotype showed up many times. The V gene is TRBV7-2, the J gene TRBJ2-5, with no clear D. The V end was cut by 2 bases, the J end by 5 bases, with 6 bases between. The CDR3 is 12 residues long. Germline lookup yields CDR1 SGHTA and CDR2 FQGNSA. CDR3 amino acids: CASSLSLETQYF. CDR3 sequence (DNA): TGTGCCAGCAGCTTATCTCTCGAGACCCAGTACTTC.

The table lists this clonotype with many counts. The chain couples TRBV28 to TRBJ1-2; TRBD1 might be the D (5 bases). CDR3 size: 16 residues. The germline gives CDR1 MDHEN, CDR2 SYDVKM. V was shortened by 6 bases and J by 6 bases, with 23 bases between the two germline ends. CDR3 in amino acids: CASSQFSSRRGNGYTF. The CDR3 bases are TGTGCCAGCAGCCAATTCAGTTCGAGACGGGGGAATGGCTACACCTTC.

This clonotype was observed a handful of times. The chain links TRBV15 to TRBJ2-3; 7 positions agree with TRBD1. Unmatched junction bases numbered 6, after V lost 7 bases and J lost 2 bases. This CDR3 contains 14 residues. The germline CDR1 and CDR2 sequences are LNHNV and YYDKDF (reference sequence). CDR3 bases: TGTGCCACCAAGCAGGACAGGCACACAGATACGCAGTATTTT. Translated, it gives CATKQDRHTDTQYF. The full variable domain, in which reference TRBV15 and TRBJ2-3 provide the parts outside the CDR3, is DAMVIQNPRYQVTQFGKPVTLSCSQTLNHNVMYWYQQKSSQAPKLLFHYYDKDFNNEADTPDNFQSRRPNTSFCFLDIRSPGLGDTAMYLCATKQDRHTDTQYFGPGTRLTVL.

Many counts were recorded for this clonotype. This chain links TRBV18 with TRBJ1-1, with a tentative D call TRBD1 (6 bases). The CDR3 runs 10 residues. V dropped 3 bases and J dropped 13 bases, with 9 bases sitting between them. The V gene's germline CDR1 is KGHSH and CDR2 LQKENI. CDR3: CASSPEGVFF. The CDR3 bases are TGTGCCAGCTCACCTGAGGGGGTTTTCTTT.

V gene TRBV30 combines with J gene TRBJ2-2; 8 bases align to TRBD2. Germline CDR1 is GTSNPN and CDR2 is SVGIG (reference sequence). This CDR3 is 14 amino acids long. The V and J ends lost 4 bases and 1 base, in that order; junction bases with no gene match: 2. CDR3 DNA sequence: TGTGCCTGGATGGGACTAGAGAACACCGGGGAGCTGTTTTTT. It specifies CAWMGLENTGELFF. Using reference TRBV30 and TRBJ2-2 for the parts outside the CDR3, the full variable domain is SQTIHQWPATLVQPVGSPLSLECTVEGTSNPNLYWYRQAAGRGLQLLFYSVGIGQISSEVPQNLSASRPQDRQFILSSKKLLLSDSGFYLCAWMGLENTGELFFGEGSRLTVL.

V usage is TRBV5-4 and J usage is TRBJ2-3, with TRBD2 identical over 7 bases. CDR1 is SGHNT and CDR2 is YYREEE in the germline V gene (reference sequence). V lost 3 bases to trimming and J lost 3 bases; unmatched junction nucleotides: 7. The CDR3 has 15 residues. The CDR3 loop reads CASSSPGGLTDTQYF. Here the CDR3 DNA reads TGTGCCAGCAGCTCCCCCGGGGGGTTAACAGATACGCAGTATTTT.

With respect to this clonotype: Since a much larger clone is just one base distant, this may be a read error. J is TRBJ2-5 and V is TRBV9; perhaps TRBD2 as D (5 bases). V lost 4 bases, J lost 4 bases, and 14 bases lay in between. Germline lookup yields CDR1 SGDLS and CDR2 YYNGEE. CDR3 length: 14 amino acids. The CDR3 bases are TGTGCCAGCAGCTTAGCGCGGAACCGAGAGACCCAGTACTTC. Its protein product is CASSLARNRETQYF. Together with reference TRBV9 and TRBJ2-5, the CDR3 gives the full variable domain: DSGVTQTPKHLITATGQRVTLRCSPRSGDLSVYWYQQSLDQGLQFLIQYYNGEERAKGNILERFSAQQFPDLHSELNLSSLELGDSALYFCASSLARNRETQYFGPGTRLLVL.

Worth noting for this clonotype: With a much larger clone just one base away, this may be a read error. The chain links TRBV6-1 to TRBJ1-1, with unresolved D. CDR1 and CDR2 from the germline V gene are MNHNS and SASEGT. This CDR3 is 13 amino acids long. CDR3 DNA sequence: TGTGCCAGCAGTGAAATCCGGAACGCTGAAGCTTTCTTT. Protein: CASSEIRNAEAFF.

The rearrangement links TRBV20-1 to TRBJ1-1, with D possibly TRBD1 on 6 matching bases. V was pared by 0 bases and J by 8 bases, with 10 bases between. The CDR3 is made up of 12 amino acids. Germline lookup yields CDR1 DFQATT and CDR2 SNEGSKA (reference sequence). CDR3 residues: CSARDRGREAFF. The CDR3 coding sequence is TGCAGTGCTAGAGACAGGGGTCGGGAAGCTTTCTTT.